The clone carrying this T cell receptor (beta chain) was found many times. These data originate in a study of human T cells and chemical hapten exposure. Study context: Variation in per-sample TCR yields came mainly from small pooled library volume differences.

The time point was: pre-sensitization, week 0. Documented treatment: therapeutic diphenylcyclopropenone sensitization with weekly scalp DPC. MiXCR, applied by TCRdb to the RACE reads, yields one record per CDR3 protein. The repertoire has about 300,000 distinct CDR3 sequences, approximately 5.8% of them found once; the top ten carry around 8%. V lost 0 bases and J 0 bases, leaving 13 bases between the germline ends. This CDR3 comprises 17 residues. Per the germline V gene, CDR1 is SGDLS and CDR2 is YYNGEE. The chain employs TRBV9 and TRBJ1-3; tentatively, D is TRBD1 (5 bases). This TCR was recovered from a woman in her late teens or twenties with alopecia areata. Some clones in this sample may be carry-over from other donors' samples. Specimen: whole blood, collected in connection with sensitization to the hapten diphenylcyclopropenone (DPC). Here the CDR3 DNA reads TGTGCCAGCAGCGTAGATGGGACGGCGTACTCTGGAAACACCATATATTTT. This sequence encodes CASSVDGTAYSGNTIYF. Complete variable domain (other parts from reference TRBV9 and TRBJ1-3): DSGVTQTPKHLITATGQRVTLRCSPRSGDLSVYWYQQSLDQGLQFLIQYYNGEERAKGNILERFSAQQFPDLHSELNLSSLELGDSALYFCASSVDGTAYSGNTIYFGEGSWLTVV.